Reported below is one T cell receptor (beta chain). This sample was included in a study of technical replicates of blood from a few donors. Sequencing was performed with immunoSEQ multiplex PCR; in TCRdb, only in-frame clones are kept and a portion is missing. This sample yields fewer than 100,000 clones, of which 95% to 98% are seen a single time; around 0.3% belongs to the top ten. The germline gives CDR1 SGDLS, CDR2 YYNGEE. The CDR3 totals 14 residues. V dropped 2 bases and J dropped 6; count of bases not matched to a gene: 2. The sequenced sample consisted of T cells isolated from PBMCs. This chain connects TRBV9 to TRBJ2-3, with TRBD2 matching over 11 bases. The source of this sequence is a human donor in good health. CDR3 coding DNA: TGTGCCAGCAGCGTTACTAGCGGGAGTGATACGCAGTATTTT. It encodes CASSVTSGSDTQYF.